The 10 T cell receptor beta chains listed next were all sequenced from one sample in a study of tumor-infiltrating lymphocytes in oesophageal squamous cell carcinoma. TCRdb used MiXCR to reprocess the PCR reads, holding one entry per CDR3 protein. This table has 15,000 to 20,000 distinct CDR3 sequences, about 50% appearing once. The sample was normal esophageal tissue next to the tumor. These TCRs come from a female donor with esophageal squamous cell carcinoma.

At least ten counts were recorded for this clonotype. This chain joins TRBV6-2 or TRBV6-3 and TRBJ2-5, with 10 bases matching TRBD2. The length of the CDR3 is 15 residues. From germline, CDR1 is MNHEY and CDR2 SVGEGT. V lost 7 bases, J lost 5 bases, and 10 bases stayed unmatched. CDR3 amino acids: CASNLLGLAFETQYF. CDR3 DNA sequence: TGTGCCAGCAACTTACTGGGACTAGCGTTCGAGACCCAGTACTTC.

In its sample, this clonotype was seen a few times. The V and J genes are TRBV11-3 and TRBJ2-5; the D is unclear. V shed 3 bases and J shed 7 bases, with 9 bases lying between them. This CDR3 comprises 12 residues. From germline, CDR1 is SGHNT and CDR2 YENEEA. The CDR3 sequence is CASSFDGGTQYF. The CDR3 nucleotides read TGTGCCAGCAGCTTCGACGGCGGGACCCAGTACTTC.

This clonotype was seen ten or more times. The junction departs from the called germline gene at one end, perhaps through a read error. The V call is TRBV12-3 or TRBV12-4, the J call TRBJ2-3; D is perhaps TRBD1 (5 bases). The length of the CDR3 is 12 residues. Here the CDR3 reads CASRTSTDKQYF. For the CDR3, the DNA is TGTGCCAGCCGAACCTCGACAGATAAGCAGTATTTT.

The V and J genes are TRBV7-3 and TRBJ2-7; 7 bases fit TRBD2. After removal of 0 bases from V and 0 bases from J, the junction contained 2 bases not matched to a gene. Germline values: CDR1 SGHTA, CDR2 FQGTGA. The CDR3 is made up of 15 amino acids. Here the CDR3 DNA reads TGTGCCAGCAGCTTAACGGGAGGGAACTCCTACGAGCAGTACTTC. Translating gives CASSLTGGNSYEQYF.

This clonotype has ten or more counts. This chain uses TRBV19 with TRBJ2-2, with 9 bases fitting TRBD1. Germline V CDR1 and CDR2: LNHDA, SQIVND (reference sequence). CDR3 size: 14 residues. V shed 5 bases, J shed 5 bases, and the junction held 3 bases outside the gene matches. The CDR3 is CASSFGQGTGELFF. For the CDR3, the DNA is TGTGCCAGTAGTTTCGGACAGGGGACCGGGGAGCTGTTTTTT.

The rearrangement joins TRBV3-1 to TRBJ2-1; tentatively, D is TRBD1 (5 bases). The germline V gene encodes CDR1 LGHDT and CDR2 YNNKEL (reference sequence). This CDR3 spans 12 amino acids. The ends were cut back, 0 bases at V and 13 bases at J, with 10 bases in the middle. The DNA for the CDR3 is TGTGCCAGCAGCCAAGAGGGCAGGGTTCAGTTCTTC. Its protein is CASSQEGRVQFF.

The chain uses TRBV7-2 and TRBJ2-1, with D possibly being TRBD1 or TRBD2 (5 bases each). TRBJ2-7 matches the DNA end more closely, so the J call is doubtful. Germline V gene sequence: CDR1 SGHTA, CDR2 FQGNSA. The CDR3 totals 14 residues. The CDR3 protein is CASSLLASEGEQYF. Written as DNA, the CDR3 is TGTGCCAGCAGCTTACTAGCCTCTGAGGGGGAGCAGTACTTC.

This clonotype appeared a few times. CDR3 region: CASSLGPQETQYF. In nucleotides, the CDR3 is TGTGCCAGCAGCTTAGGACCGCAAGAGACCCAGTACTTC. The rearrangement joins TRBV7-2 to TRBJ2-1; D call uncertain. The tail of the sequence fits TRBJ2-5 better, so the J call may be wrong. From germline, CDR1 is SGHTA and CDR2 FQGNSA. CDR3 length equals 13 residues.

This clonotype was seen only a few times. The V gene is TRBV7-2, the J gene TRBJ2-7, with a weak D call TRBD2 (7 bases). The end of the DNA is better explained by TRBJ2-1, so the J call may be wrong. Germline V gene data show CDR1 as SGHTA and CDR2 as FQGNSA. The CDR3 runs 15 residues. CDR3 sequence: CASSLKGGGALQQFF. DNA of the CDR3: TGTGCCAGCAGCTTAAAAGGGGGGGGGGCCCTCCAGCAGTTCTTC.

The chain combines TRBV24-1 with TRBJ2-1; D might be TRBD2 (5 bases). The CDR3 runs to 15 residues. Trimming left V 3 bases short and J 3 bases short, with 11 bases between. Germline V gene data show CDR1 as KGHDR and CDR2 as SFDVKD. The CDR3: CATSDNSANYNEQFF. The DNA of the CDR3 is TGTGCCACCAGTGATAATAGCGCGAACTACAATGAGCAGTTCTTC.